This entry lists 10 T cell receptor beta chains sequenced from one sample in a study of Graves' ophthalmopathy and Graves' hyperthyroidism. Using RNA transcripts, the TCR beta CDR3 regions were amplified. An opening RT-PCR round employed HTBI primers and preceded a second-round multiplex PCR. TCRdb re-analysed the multiplex PCR reads in MiXCR, keeping a single row per CDR3 protein. The table shows around 1.1 million distinct CDR3 sequences, with less than 45% occurring only once. Sequencing input: peripheral blood or thyroid tissue (not recorded which). These TCRs come from an adult man with Graves' hyperthyroidism.

This clonotype was found a few times. The chain recombines TRBV10-2 with TRBJ2-5; unclear D gene. The CDR3 contains 13 residues. V was pared by 6 bases and J by 0 bases, with 8 bases between. Germline values: CDR1 WSHSY, CDR2 SAAADI. The CDR3 nucleotides are TGCGCCAGCAGCCGACCCAACCAAGAGACCCAGTACTTC. Translating gives CASSRPNQETQYF.

This clonotype was observed many times. This chain links TRBV6-6 with TRBJ2-7; tentatively, D is TRBD1 (6 bases). The CDR3 loop spans 12 amino acids. Trimming shortened V by 6 bases and J by 3 bases, and 9 bases separated the two germline ends. The germline CDR1 and CDR2 sequences are MNHNY and SVGAGI (reference sequence). The CDR3, as DNA: TGTGCCAGCAGGGACAGCTACTACGAGCAGTACTTC. It yields the protein CASRDSYYEQYF.

This clonotype appeared many times. This chain links TRBV20-1 with TRBJ1-1; no reliable D call. The CDR3 length is 12 residues. Germline V gives CDR1 DFQATT, CDR2 SNEGSKA (reference sequence). With 5 bases removed from V and 0 bases from J, the gap between germline ends came to 7 bases. The CDR3 coding sequence is TGCAGTGCTCAGAGGCTGAACACTGAAGCTTTCTTT. Its protein is CSAQRLNTEAFF.

This clonotype occurred a few times. The chain recombines TRBV29-1 with TRBJ2-2; 7 nucleotides agree with TRBD1. V was clipped by 3 bases and J by 2 bases; unmatched bases: 12. The CDR3 is made up of 17 amino acids. CDR1 is SQVTM, CDR2 ANQGSEA, per germline. The CDR3 region is CSVEVLGGTANTGELFF. CDR3 nucleotide sequence: TGCAGCGTTGAGGTCTTGGGTGGGACAGCCAACACCGGGGAGCTGTTTTTT.

This clonotype was recorded a few times. The V and J genes are TRBV16 and TRBJ2-7; 13 nucleotides line up with TRBD2. The junction had 12 bases not matched to a gene; V was cut back by 4 bases and J by 6 bases. Germline lookup yields CDR1 KGHSY and CDR2 FQNENV. The CDR3 length is 17 residues. The CDR3: CASSPTGKTSGRLEQYF. CDR3 DNA: TGTGCCAGCAGCCCGACAGGGAAGACTAGCGGGAGGCTCGAGCAGTACTTC.

The rearrangement uses TRBV6-2 or TRBV6-3 and TRBJ2-7; D possibly matches TRBD1 or TRBD2 (7 bases each). Germline CDR1 and CDR2: MNHEY and SVGEGT. V was trimmed by 2 bases and J by 5 bases, leaving 19 bases between them. The CDR3 is made up of 16 amino acids. DNA of the CDR3: TGTGCCAGCAGTTACGTTACGACAGGGAGGGCCAACGAGCAGTACTTC. Protein product: CASSYVTTGRANEQYF.

The chain uses TRBV7-2 and TRBJ1-6, with TRBD1 matching over 9 bases. The CDR3 has 21 residues. Trimming removed 6 bases from V and 1 base from J; junction bases left unmatched: 19. Per germline, CDR1 SGHTA and CDR2 FQGNSA. The CDR3 spells CASSYSRSGQGPLSYNSPLHF. The CDR3 nucleotides are TGTGCCAGCAGTTACTCCCGATCGGGACAGGGTCCGTTGTCCTATAATTCACCCCTCCACTTT.

The chain carries TRBV11-2 and TRBJ2-7, with D possibly matching TRBD1 (6 bases). Trimming took off 2 bases at V and 3 bases at J, with 17 bases between the two ends. CDR1 is SGHAT, CDR2 FQNNGV, per germline. This CDR3 spans 16 amino acids. The CDR3 DNA reads TGTGCCAGCAGCTTATTAGGGGGATCTACCATCTACGAGCAGTACTTC. It is translated as CASSLLGGSTIYEQYF.

The chain couples TRBV15 to TRBJ1-5, with a possible D match to TRBD1 (5 bases). This CDR3 has 13 residues. Deletions cut 2 bases from V and 7 bases from J, with 9 bases between. The germline CDR1 and CDR2 sequences are LNHNV and YYDKDF (reference sequence). In nucleotides, the CDR3 is TGTGCCACCAGCAGACCCGGACAACAGCCCCAGCATTTT. Translation: CATSRPGQQPQHF.

The chain couples TRBV2 to TRBJ1-6; a possible D gene is TRBD1 (6 bases). Germline V gives CDR1 SNHLY, CDR2 FYNNEI. This CDR3 has 13 amino acids. Trimming pared 6 bases from V and 6 bases from J, leaving 9 bases between. The CDR3 region is CASRPRGNSPLHF. CDR3 in DNA: TGTGCCAGCAGACCCAGGGGTAATTCACCCCTCCACTTT.